The 28 T cell receptor beta chains in this list originate from one sample, sequenced in a study of cytomegalovirus exposure and HLA in healthy donors. Clones were read by immunoSEQ multiplex PCR, and TCRdb kept only the in-frame ones, dropping some. The sample records 150,000 or so clones, 90% being singletons. The material sequenced was PBMCs. These receptors were taken from a woman aged 25-40 years in good health and CMV-seropositive.

The sample holds one count of this clone. Other nucleotide sequences from this sample produce the same CDR3. The genes are TRBV5-1 and TRBJ2-7, with D possibly being TRBD2 (6 bases). The CDR3 spans 14 residues. Germline V gene data show CDR1 as SGHRS and CDR2 as YFSETQ. V shed 4 bases and J shed 3 bases, with 14 bases lying between them. CDR3 bases: TGCGCCAGCAGCCCATCGGGGGTGAGCTACGAGCAGTACTTC. Amino acids: CASSPSGVSYEQYF.

The chain's CDR3 is CASSFGGGVYEQYF. DNA for the CDR3: TGTGCCAGCAGTTTCGGGGGAGGGGTCTACGAGCAGTACTTC. The J gene is TRBJ2-7, the V gene TRBV27; 7 bases align to TRBD2. CDR1 is MNHEY and CDR2 is SMNVEV in the germline V gene (reference sequence). V gave up 3 bases and J gave up 3 bases; unmatched junction bases: 5. The CDR3 consists of 14 residues.

J is TRBJ1-5 and V is TRBV28; 7 bases fit TRBD1. This CDR3 region has 14 residues. J lost 7 bases, V lost 4 bases, and 7 bases had no gene match. Germline V gene lookup returns CDR1 MDHEN and CDR2 SYDVKM. The CDR3 spells CASSYQGVQQPQHF. CDR3 nucleotides: TGTGCCAGCAGTTATCAGGGGGTCCAACAGCCCCAGCATTTT.

The genes are TRBV9 and TRBJ2-2, with a possible D match to TRBD1 (6 bases). From germline, CDR1 is SGDLS and CDR2 YYNGEE. V was trimmed by 6 bases and J by 4 bases, leaving 16 bases between them. The CDR3 extends over 15 amino acids. The CDR3 region is CASTRSTGSTGELFF. The DNA for the CDR3 is TGTGCCAGCACCCGATCGACAGGCTCCACCGGGGAGCTGTTTTTT.

V and J are TRBV27 and TRBJ2-3; D is perhaps TRBD2 (5 bases). Germline CDR1 MNHEY, CDR2 SMNVEV (reference sequence). CDR3 length: 13 residues. Trimming removed 3 bases at V and 1 base at J, with 5 bases between. The chain's CDR3 is CASSLGGTDTQYF. The DNA of the CDR3 is TGTGCCAGCAGTTTGGGAGGCACAGATACGCAGTATTTT.

This chain uses TRBV5-1 with TRBJ1-1; D gene ambiguous. Germline CDR1 SGHRS, CDR2 YFSETQ. The V end was cut by 0 bases, the J end by 2 bases, with 5 bases between. CDR3 length: 13 residues. CDR3 region: CASSLDSNTEAFF. The CDR3 bases are TGCGCCAGCAGCTTGGACAGTAACACTGAAGCTTTCTTT.

The gene calls are TRBV5-8 and TRBJ2-3, with a weak D call TRBD2 (5 bases). The germline V gene has CDR1 SGHTS and CDR2 YDEGEE. The CDR3 contains 15 residues. The V end was cut by 0 bases, the J end by 6 bases, with 14 bases between. The CDR3 sequence: CASSLGTSTRDTQYF. The CDR3, as DNA: TGTGCCAGCAGCTTGGGAACTAGTACGAGGGATACGCAGTATTTT.

The chain joins TRBV7-9 to TRBJ2-5; TRBD2 agrees at 12 bases. This CDR3 has 15 residues. Germline trimming cut 5 bases from V and 1 base from J; bases unmatched to any gene: 2. The germline CDR1 and CDR2 sequences are SEHNR and FQNEAQ (reference sequence). DNA for the CDR3: TGTGCCAGCAGCGCGGGACTAGCGGGCCAAGAGACCCAGTACTTC. This encodes CASSAGLAGQETQYF.

The rearrangement uses TRBV28 and TRBJ2-1; 11 nucleotides agree with TRBD2. The germline gives CDR1 MDHEN, CDR2 SYDVKM. This CDR3 is built from 18 residues. V gave up 2 bases and J gave up 5 bases; unmatched junction bases: 11. The DNA for the CDR3 is TGTGCCAGCAGTTTACCGACTAGCGGGGATTCGCCCGACAATGAGCAGTTCTTC. It codes for CASSLPTSGDSPDNEQFF. Full variable domain (rest looked up from reference TRBV28 and TRBJ2-1): DVKVTQSSRYLVKRTGEKVFLECVQDMDHENMFWYRQDPGLGLRLIYFSYDVKMKEKGDIPEGYSVSREKKERFSLILESASTNQTSMYLCASSLPTSGDSPDNEQFFGPGTRLTVL.

This clone was detected only a few times. The J gene is TRBJ1-5, the V gene TRBV4-1, with TRBD1 matching over 7 bases. Germline-derived CDR1 and CDR2 are MGHRA and YSYEKL. The CDR3 contains 15 residues. With 3 bases clipped from V and 4 bases from J, the junction kept 6 bases outside the gene matches. The CDR3 region is CASSHPGTANQPQHF. The DNA for the CDR3 is TGCGCCAGCAGCCACCCCGGGACAGCAAATCAGCCCCAGCATTTT.

The rearrangement uses TRBV12-2 and TRBJ2-3; TRBD2 is the table's D call and was not checked against the DNA. TRBV12-2 is described as a pseudogene. This CDR3 has 16 amino acids. This chain's CDR3 is CASRLRLAGVKDTQYF. The DNA of the CDR3 is TGTGCAAGTCGCTTACGGCTAGCGGGAGTAAAAGATACGCAGTATTTT.

The chain joins TRBV7-9 to TRBJ2-5; D remains unclear. Germline CDR1 is SEHNR and CDR2 is FQNEAQ (reference sequence). The CDR3 runs 13 residues. V lost 1 base and J 1 base, leaving 4 bases between the germline ends. The CDR3 region has the DNA TGTGCCAGCAGCTTAGTAGCCCAAGAGACCCAGTACTTC. It encodes CASSLVAQETQYF.

This chain links TRBV5-5 with TRBJ2-7; D not certain. The CDR3 runs to 13 residues. From germline, CDR1 is SGHKS and CDR2 YYEKEE (reference sequence). The V gene lost 0 bases and the J gene lost 3 bases, with 7 bases spanning the gap. The CDR3 protein is CASSLDIIYEQYF. The DNA of the CDR3 is TGTGCCAGCAGCTTGGACATCATCTACGAGCAGTACTTC.

The chain carries TRBV18 and TRBJ2-3; D is unclear. The CDR3 sequence is 14 residues long. Trimming removed 0 bases from V and 6 bases from J, with 10 bases in between. CDR1 KGHSH and CDR2 LQKENI come from the germline V gene. The CDR3 DNA reads as TGTGCCAGCTCACCACCCAGGAAAGACGATACGCAGTATTTT. This encodes CASSPPRKDDTQYF.

J is TRBJ2-3 and V is TRBV7-3; the D gene is possibly TRBD1 (6 bases). Germline CDR1 and CDR2: SGHTA and FQGTGA. The CDR3 extends over 16 amino acids. V was trimmed by 5 bases and J by 1 base, leaving 16 bases between them. The CDR3 DNA reads as TGTGCCAGCAGCCTTGATACAGGGCTAGGCACAGATACGCAGTATTTT. This codes for CASSLDTGLGTDTQYF.

The chain is built from TRBV4-1 and TRBJ2-1; D might be TRBD2 (5 bases). This CDR3 spans 17 amino acids. Germline V gives CDR1 MGHRA, CDR2 YSYEKL. Between the trimmed V and J ends, which lost 0 bases and 0 bases, there was a span of 12 bases. The CDR3 is CASSQEGYGSSYNEQFF. CDR3 DNA: TGCGCCAGCAGCCAAGAAGGGTATGGGAGCTCCTACAATGAGCAGTTCTTC.

In its sample, this clone was seen once. The V gene is TRBV6-5, the J gene TRBJ2-3; 10 positions match TRBD2. The CDR3 runs to 15 residues. CDR1 is MNHEY, CDR2 SVGAGI, per germline. The J segment lost 1 base and the V segment lost 6 bases, leaving 4 bases of the junction unmatched. The CDR3, as DNA: TGTGCCAGCAGGGCCGGGACTAGCGGCACAGATACGCAGTATTTT. Protein product: CASRAGTSGTDTQYF.

The gene calls are TRBV28 and TRBJ1-1, with 8 bases aligning to TRBD1. The CDR3 is 13 amino acids. V dropped 4 bases and J dropped 7; count of bases not matched to a gene: 5. The germline CDR1 and CDR2 sequences are MDHEN and SYDVKM. In DNA form, the CDR3 reads TGTGCCAGCAGTTGGACAGGGCCGGGTGAAGCTTTCTTT. Translating gives CASSWTGPGEAFF.

The chain carries TRBV9 and TRBJ1-1; 7 bases match TRBD1. This CDR3 is 17 amino acids long. Germline V gives CDR1 SGDLS, CDR2 YYNGEE. V dropped 4 bases and J dropped 0; count of bases not matched to a gene: 12. DNA for the CDR3: TGTGCCAGCAGCATAAACCCCGGGACAGTATTGAACACTGAAGCTTTCTTT. Translated, it gives CASSINPGTVLNTEAFF.

V is TRBV7-3 and J is TRBJ2-7, with a tentative D call TRBD2 (6 bases). The CDR3 spans 15 residues. Germline V gene lookup returns CDR1 SGHTA and CDR2 FQGTGA. The V gene lost 5 bases and the J gene lost 0 bases, with 14 bases spanning the gap. CDR3 DNA sequence: TGTGCCAGCAGCGAAGGAGGAGGGGCCTCCTACGAGCAGTACTTC. This gives the protein CASSEGGGASYEQYF.

The chain recombines TRBV7-9 with TRBJ1-1, with 8 positions matching TRBD1. Germline V gene lookup returns CDR1 SEHNR and CDR2 FQNEAQ (reference sequence). V lost 5 bases to trimming and J lost 3 bases; unmatched junction nucleotides: 8. This CDR3 contains 15 residues. The DNA for the CDR3 is TGTGCCAGCAGCGCCCCCGGGACAGGAGACACTGAAGCTTTCTTT. It is translated as CASSAPGTGDTEAFF.

The chain has TRBV5-8 and TRBJ1-2, with D possibly matching TRBD1 (6 bases). Trimming left V 3 bases short and J 2 bases short, with 11 bases between. The length of the CDR3 is 14 residues. Germline CDR1 and CDR2: SGHTS and YDEGEE. As DNA, the CDR3 is TGTGCCAGCAGCTGGGCGGGGGCCAACTATGGCTACACCTTC. Translated, it gives CASSWAGANYGYTF.

The rearrangement joins TRBV4-1 to TRBJ2-7; no clear D gene. Germline V CDR1 and CDR2: MGHRA, YSYEKL. V was shortened by 2 bases and J by 0 bases, with 17 bases between the two germline ends. The CDR3 extends over 17 amino acids. The CDR3 DNA reads TGCGCCAGCAGCCAAAAATCCGTCCCCGGTAGCTCCTACGAGCAGTACTTC. It is translated as CASSQKSVPGSSYEQYF.

The chain joins TRBV2 to TRBJ2-2; tentatively, D is TRBD2 (6 bases). This CDR3 comprises 14 residues. V lost 10 bases and J lost 1, with 13 bases in between. CDR1 is SNHLY, CDR2 FYNNEI, per germline. CDR3 in amino acids: CATLGLLNTGELFF. The CDR3 DNA follows: TGTGCCACTTTGGGACTCTTGAACACCGGGGAGCTGTTTTTT.

CDR3 in DNA: TGTGCCAGCAGCTTAGTCAGCGGGGGGGCGATAACCGGGGAGCTGTTTTTT. Translated: CASSLVSGGAITGELFF. The chain has TRBV7-6 and TRBJ2-2, with 10 bases that match TRBD2. Trimming took 1 base from V and 5 from J; bases not matched to a gene: 7. There are 17 residues in the CDR3. Germline-derived CDR1 and CDR2 are SGHVS and FNYEAQ.

The chain recombines TRBV29-1 with TRBJ2-1, with 10 bases that match TRBD2. J lost 2 bases, V lost 7 bases, and 5 bases had no gene match. Germline V gives CDR1 SQVTM, CDR2 ANQGSEA. The CDR3 loop spans 14 amino acids. The CDR3 sequence: CSAGLAVPYNEQFF. CDR3 sequence (DNA): TGCAGCGCTGGACTAGCGGTACCCTACAATGAGCAGTTCTTC.

This clone has just a few counts. Here the CDR3 reads CASRLEAGGPEHEQYF. CDR3 sequence (DNA): TGTGCCAGTAGACTTGAAGCGGGAGGGCCCGAACACGAGCAGTACTTC. The chain links TRBV9 to TRBJ2-7; 10 nucleotides align to TRBD2. The germline V gene encodes CDR1 SGDLS and CDR2 YYNGEE. J lost 5 bases, V lost 8 bases, and 16 bases had no gene match. The CDR3 is made up of 16 amino acids.

This chain links TRBV19 with TRBJ1-4; D unresolved. The CDR3 sequence is 17 residues long. Germline V gene lookup returns CDR1 LNHDA and CDR2 SQIVND (reference sequence). With 1 base removed from V and 0 bases from J, the gap between germline ends came to 12 bases. The CDR3, as DNA: TGTGCCAGTAGTATAGGCGGCTGGCTCGCAACTAATGAAAAACTGTTTTTT. The encoded protein is CASSIGGWLATNEKLFF.